This T cell receptor (beta chain) was sequenced during a study of blood T cells in healthy people across ages. This CDR3 region has 15 residues. V gave up 4 bases and J gave up 1 base; unmatched junction bases: 6. This clonotype occurred once. Then a second PCR, running roughly 6 to 12 cycles, was carried out with a sample-barcoded 5' primer and a J-beta primer mix. TCRdb reanalysed the 5' RACE reads using MiXCR and keeps one entry per CDR3 protein. The data show about 1.4 million distinct CDR3 sequences, around 59% seen once. Sequencing used blood. The clonotype was recovered from a man aged 18 to 29 in good health. V and J are TRBV12-3 or TRBV12-4 and TRBJ1-1; 7 nucleotides align to TRBD1. CDR3 coding DNA: TGTGCCAGCAGTTCGGGACAGCTGGGGAACACTGAAGCTTTCTTT. Translating gives CASSSGQLGNTEAFF.